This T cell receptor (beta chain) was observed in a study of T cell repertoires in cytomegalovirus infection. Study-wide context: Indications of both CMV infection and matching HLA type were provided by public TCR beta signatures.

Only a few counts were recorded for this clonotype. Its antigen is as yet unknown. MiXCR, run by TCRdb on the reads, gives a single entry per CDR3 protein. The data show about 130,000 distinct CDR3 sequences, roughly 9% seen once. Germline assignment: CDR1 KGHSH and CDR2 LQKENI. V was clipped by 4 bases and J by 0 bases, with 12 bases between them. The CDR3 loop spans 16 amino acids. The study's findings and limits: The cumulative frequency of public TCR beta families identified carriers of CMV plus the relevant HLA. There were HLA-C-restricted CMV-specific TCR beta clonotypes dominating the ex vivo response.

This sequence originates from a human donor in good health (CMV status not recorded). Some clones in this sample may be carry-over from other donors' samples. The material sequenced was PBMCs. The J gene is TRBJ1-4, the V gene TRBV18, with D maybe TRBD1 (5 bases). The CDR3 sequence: CASSQQMTATNEKLFF. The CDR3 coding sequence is TGTGCCAGCTCACAACAGATGACAGCAACTAATGAAAAACTGTTTTTT.